Listed below are T cell receptor beta chains from one sample, sequenced in a study of cytomegalovirus exposure and HLA in healthy donors. Assay: immunoSEQ multiplex PCR; the TCRdb copy retains only in-frame clones and omits some. The sample includes some 130,000 clones, 80% to 85% of them seen just once. Sequencing was done on a sample of PBMCs. These receptors were obtained from a male donor in good health and CMV-seropositive. Both conserved end residues are part of each CDR3. D genes are given only for firm matches. A row's size may be missing; if present it is once, few, many or a size class.

d_call clone_size j_call cdr3_length v_call cdr3_aa cdr3_nt
TRBD1 . TRBJ2-1 17 TRBV4-3 CASSQGTGGPKYNEQFF TGCGCCAGCAGCCAAGGGACAGGGGGTCCCAAGTACAATGAGCAGTTCTTC
TRBD2 . TRBJ2-7 13 TRBV28 CASREGRAPEQYF TGTGCCAGCAGGGAGGGGAGGGCCCCCGAGCAGTACTTC
. . TRBJ2-1 11 TRBV2 CASRGISEQFF TGTGCCAGCAGGGGCATTAGTGAGCAGTTCTTC
. once TRBJ2-1 13 TRBV5-6 CASTQPSYNEQFF TGTGCCAGCACACAGCCCTCCTACAATGAGCAGTTCTTC
TRBD1 . TRBJ1-5 16 TRBV6-6 CASNPRGQNSNQPQHF TGTGCCAGCAATCCAAGGGGACAGAATAGCAATCAGCCCCAGCATTTT
TRBD2 . TRBJ2-5 16 TRBV6-6 CASSSLAGGPQETQYF TGTGCCAGCAGTAGCCTAGCGGGAGGGCCTCAAGAGACCCAGTACTTC
TRBD1 . TRBJ1-5 15 TRBV19 CASSTGGGSRQPQHF TGTGCCAGTAGTACAGGGGGCGGTTCTCGGCAGCCCCAGCATTTT
TRBD1 . TRBJ2-7 15 TRBV11-2 CASSFGAGGVYEQYF TGTGCCAGCAGCTTCGGCGCAGGGGGTGTCTACGAGCAGTACTTC
. . TRBJ2-1 16 TRBV28 CASSLIGVGEGIEQFF TGTGCCAGCAGTTTAATTGGTGTGGGAGAGGGTATTGAGCAGTTCTTC
. . TRBJ2-7 13 TRBV9 CASSNRQGGEQYF TGTGCCAGCAGCAATCGGCAGGGAGGCGAGCAGTACTTC
. . TRBJ2-3 13 TRBV28 CASSTGLTDTQYF TGTGCCAGCAGTACCGGACTCACAGATACGCAGTATTTT
TRBD1 . TRBJ2-7 13 TRBV5-6 CASSSGQPYEQYF TGTGCCAGCAGCTCGGGACAGCCCTACGAGCAGTACTTC
. . TRBJ2-2 15 TRBV11-1 CASSLAGTNTGELFF TGTGCCAGCAGCTTAGCGGGCACTAACACCGGGGAGCTGTTTTTT
TRBD2 . TRBJ2-3 15 TRBV5-8 CASSPSGRAFGTQYF TGTGCCAGCAGCCCCAGCGGGAGGGCCTTCGGCACGCAGTATTTT
. . TRBJ1-1 10 TRBV20-1 CSARAAEAFF TGCAGTGCTAGAGCGGCTGAAGCTTTCTTT
TRBD1 few TRBJ2-7 15 TRBV5-8 CASSVGQGAFYEQYF TGTGCCAGCAGCGTTGGACAGGGGGCTTTCTACGAGCAGTACTTC
. . TRBJ1-1 15 TRBV9 CASSVEWRANTEAFF TGTGCCAGCAGCGTAGAGTGGAGAGCGAACACTGAAGCTTTCTTT
. . TRBJ1-2 16 TRBV27 CASSLYPPRFTYGYTF TGTGCCAGCAGTTTATATCCCCCGAGGTTTACCTATGGCTACACCTTC
. few TRBJ2-1 13 TRBV7-3 CASSFAEYNEQFF TGTGCCAGCAGCTTCGCAGAATACAATGAGCAGTTCTTC
TRBD2 . TRBJ2-1 15 TRBV28 CASRSGTSGHNEQFF TGTGCCAGCAGATCCGGGACTAGCGGACACAATGAGCAGTTCTTC
TRBD1 . TRBJ1-6 15 TRBV9 CASSDPGGTSSPLHF TGTGCCAGCAGCGATCCAGGGGGCACGAGTTCACCCCTCCACTTT
TRBD1 . TRBJ1-1 13 TRBV7-9 CASSWDSYGQAFF TGTGCCAGCAGCTGGGACAGCTACGGTCAAGCTTTCTTT
. . TRBJ1-1 14 TRBV19 CASRWATGNTEAFF TGTGCCAGTAGATGGGCGACAGGGAACACTGAAGCTTTCTTT
. . TRBJ1-2 12 TRBV28 CASSWRDYGYTF TGTGCCAGCAGTTGGAGGGACTATGGCTACACCTTC
TRBD1 . TRBJ1-1 15 TRBV7-2 CASSTRGQAGTEAFF TGTGCCAGCAGCACCCGCGGACAGGCGGGCACTGAAGCTTTCTTT
. . TRBJ2-7 14 TRBV19 CASNEHRDKGEQYF TGTGCCAGCAACGAACACAGGGACAAAGGCGAGCAGTACTTC
TRBD1 . TRBJ2-3 17 TRBV7-8 CASSFSMTGWSRDTQYF TGTGCCAGCAGTTTTAGTATGACAGGGTGGTCCCGGGATACGCAGTATTTT
TRBD2 . TRBJ2-3 14 TRBV7-9 CAITSGGAADTQYF TGTGCCATCACTAGCGGGGGGGCGGCAGATACGCAGTATTTT
TRBD1 . TRBJ2-7 14 TRBV6-5 CASSLDRGAYEQYF TGTGCCAGCAGCCTCGACAGGGGTGCCTACGAGCAGTACTTC
TRBD2 . TRBJ2-2 18 TRBV7-9 CASEGLASGLHYTGELFF TGTGCCAGCGAGGGCCTGGCTAGCGGGCTCCATTACACCGGGGAGCTGTTTTTT
. . TRBJ1-5 14 TRBV28 CASSLRVGNQPQHF TGTGCCAGCAGCCTCAGGGTTGGTAATCAGCCCCAGCATTTT
TRBD2 . TRBJ2-5 14 TRBV6-5 CASSYREGFGEQYF TGTGCCAGCAGTTACCGGGAGGGCTTCGGGGAGCAGTACTTC
. . TRBJ2-1 15 TRBV9 CASSVGGLGYNEQFF TGTGCCAGCAGCGTAGGAGGGTTGGGCTACAATGAGCAGTTCTTC
TRBD2 . TRBJ2-5 15 TRBV29-1 CSVSLAGGPQETQYF TGCAGCGTATCACTAGCGGGAGGGCCTCAAGAGACCCAGTACTTC
TRBD1 . TRBJ2-3 13 TRBV5-4 CASRGQTTDTQYF TGTGCCAGCAGGGGACAGACCACAGATACGCAGTATTTT
. . TRBJ2-1 14 TRBV11-2 CASSLGWRGNEQFF TGTGCCAGCAGCTTAGGTTGGCGGGGAAATGAGCAGTTCTTC
TRBD1 . TRBJ2-7 18 TRBV7-9 CASSDPGQKTGASYEQYF TGTGCCAGCAGCGACCCGGGACAGAAAACTGGAGCCTCCTACGAGCAGTACTTC
TRBD2 . TRBJ2-3 14 TRBV27 CASGLATSTDTQYF TGTGCCAGCGGACTAGCAACAAGCACAGATACGCAGTATTTT
TRBD1 . TRBJ1-3 17 TRBV4-2 CASSQEMDRLSGNTIYF TGTGCCAGCAGCCAGGAGATGGACAGGCTTTCTGGAAACACCATATATTTT
. . TRBJ2-1 17 TRBV28 CASSGALRGETYNEQFF TGTGCCAGCAGTGGCGCCCTTAGGGGCGAAACCTACAATGAGCAGTTCTTC
. . TRBJ2-7 14 TRBV4-1 CASSQLLRLDEQYF TGCGCCAGCAGCCAATTACTGCGTTTGGACGAGCAGTACTTC
TRBD1 . TRBJ1-1 12 TRBV2 CASRTGENEAFF TGTGCCAGCAGGACAGGGGAGAATGAAGCTTTCTTT
. once TRBJ2-3 15 TRBV6-1 CASSEIRGFTDTQYF TGTGCCAGCAGTGAAATTAGAGGGTTCACAGATACGCAGTATTTT
. few TRBJ1-2 13 TRBV15 CATSRAELYGYTF TGTGCCACCAGCAGAGCCGAGCTTTATGGCTACACCTTC
TRBD2 large TRBJ2-1 16 TRBV6-5 CASSSRLAGDLNEQFF TGTGCCAGCAGTTCCAGACTAGCGGGAGACCTTAATGAGCAGTTCTTC
TRBD1 . TRBJ1-5 16 TRBV5-5 CASSTRPGQGDQPQHF TGTGCCAGCAGCACACGACCGGGACAGGGGGATCAGCCCCAGCATTTT
. . TRBJ1-1 14 TRBV21-1 CASSTTTGLGEAFF TGTGCCAGCAGCACGACGACAGGGTTGGGTGAAGCTTTCTTT
. . TRBJ2-7 12 TRBV7-9 CASRGLNYEQYF TGTGCCAGCCGAGGACTGAACTACGAGCAGTACTTC
TRBD2 few TRBJ2-1 15 TRBV6-5 CASSAGLAGGNEQFF TGTGCCAGCAGTGCTGGACTAGCGGGGGGCAATGAGCAGTTCTTC
TRBD1 . TRBJ1-1 16 TRBV28 CASSLKTGQGRTEAFF TGTGCCAGCAGTTTGAAAACCGGACAGGGCAGAACTGAAGCTTTCTTT
TRBD2 . TRBJ2-7 15 TRBV6-5 CASRIEREATYEQYF TGTGCCAGCAGAATAGAGCGGGAGGCGACCTACGAGCAGTACTTC
. few TRBJ1-4 11 TRBV30 CAWSRSEKLFF TGTGCCTGGAGTCGGAGCGAAAAACTGTTTTTT
TRBD2 . TRBJ2-1 16 TRBV27 CASSLRGGGAYNEQFF TGTGCCAGCAGTTTACGGGGCGGGGGGGCCTACAATGAGCAGTTCTTC
. few TRBJ2-5 17 TRBV9 CASSAWGGGAAQETQYF TGTGCCAGCAGCGCTTGGGGTGGGGGGGCAGCTCAAGAGACCCAGTACTTC
. . TRBJ1-6 14 TRBV25-1 CASSEVGWRSPLHF TGTGCCAGCAGTGAGGTAGGATGGCGGTCACCCCTCCACTTT
TRBD2 . TRBJ2-1 18 TRBV7-3 CASSPGGGRAVSSDEQFF TGTGCCAGCAGCCCCGGTGGCGGGAGGGCCGTTTCCTCCGATGAGCAGTTCTTC
. few TRBJ1-3 17 TRBV19 CASNDLGTLPSGNTIYF TGTGCCAGTAACGACTTGGGGACACTTCCCTCTGGAAACACCATATATTTT